Each of the 30 T cell receptor beta chains below was sequenced from the same sample in a study of cytomegalovirus exposure and HLA in healthy donors. The PCR contained 60 Vbeta and 13 Jbeta primers. Produced via immunoSEQ multiplex PCR; TCRdb's table is partial and in-frame only. The table shows approximately 190,000 clones, with around four fifths occurring only once. The source material was PBMCs. These receptors were collected from a woman between 50 and 59 years old in good health and CMV-seropositive.

The table lists this clone with a count of one. The rearrangement uses TRBV27 and TRBJ1-2, with D maybe TRBD1 (5 bases). The CDR3 covers 13 residues. The germline gives CDR1 MNHEY, CDR2 SMNVEV (reference sequence). Between the trimmed V and J ends, which lost 7 bases and 7 bases, there was a span of 16 bases. CDR3 in amino acids: CASTSGRGSGYTF. CDR3 DNA: TGTGCCAGCACTTCGGGTCGGGGGTCTGGCTACACCTTC.

The sample holds one count of this clone. The rearrangement links TRBV7-2 to TRBJ2-5, with TRBD2 identical over 14 bases. This CDR3 spans 17 amino acids. J was trimmed by 2 bases and V by 5 bases; bases with no gene match: 7. Germline values: CDR1 SGHTA, CDR2 FQGNSA. CDR3 coding DNA: TGTGCCAGCAGCCGTCGGACTAGCGGGGGGTCACAAGAGACCCAGTACTTC. Amino acid sequence: CASSRRTSGGSQETQYF.

The chain couples TRBV6-5 to TRBJ2-7, with 12 bases that match TRBD1. The trim removed 5 bases at V and 5 bases at J, leaving 4 bases unmatched. The CDR3 consists of 14 residues. Looked up from germline, CDR1 is MNHEY and CDR2 is SVGAGI. CDR3 DNA sequence: TGTGCCAGCAGTGCCGGGACAGGGGGCCACGAGCAGTACTTC. Encoded protein: CASSAGTGGHEQYF.

This clone occurred a few times. The rearrangement uses TRBV7-2 and TRBJ1-6; 7 nucleotides line up with TRBD1. Germline V gene sequence: CDR1 SGHTA, CDR2 FQGNSA. V dropped 5 bases and J dropped 7; count of bases not matched to a gene: 5. This CDR3 has 14 amino acids. CDR3 sequence (DNA): TGTGCCAGCAGCCCTAGACAGGGAAATTCACCCCTCCACTTT. Translated: CASSPRQGNSPLHF.

J is TRBJ1-6 and V is TRBV9; D ambiguous. This CDR3 comprises 16 residues. The V and J ends lost 2 bases and 1 base respectively, with 10 bases between them. Per the germline V gene, CDR1 is SGDLS and CDR2 is YYNGEE. CDR3 region: CASSVALSSYNSPLHF. CDR3 DNA: TGTGCCAGCAGCGTCGCCCTGAGTTCCTATAATTCACCCCTCCACTTT.

CDR3 DNA sequence: TGTGCCAGCTTATACAAGTCGCATGAGCAGTTCTTC. It encodes CASLYKSHEQFF. The chain is built from TRBV2 and TRBJ2-1; D call uncertain. The CDR3 length is 12 residues. The germline V gene encodes CDR1 SNHLY and CDR2 FYNNEI. Trimming cost V 8 bases and J 8 bases, with 13 bases left between them. The complete variable domain, with remaining parts taken from reference TRBV2 and TRBJ2-1, reads EPEVTQTPSHQVTQMGQEVILRCVPISNHLYFYWYRQILGQKVEFLVSFYNNEISEKSEIFDDQFSVERPDGSNFTLKIRSTKLEDSAMYFCASLYKSHEQFFGPGTRLTVL.

The chain employs TRBV7-6 and TRBJ1-2; no clear D. The germline V and J ends were trimmed by 5 bases and 8 bases, with 18 bases remaining between them. The germline CDR1 and CDR2 sequences are SGHVS and FNYEAQ. This CDR3 has 14 amino acids. CDR3 sequence: CASSPLGGEGGYTF. The CDR3 region has the DNA TGTGCCAGCAGCCCCTTGGGTGGGGAGGGCGGCTACACCTTC.

The chain combines TRBV28 with TRBJ1-6; 8 positions match TRBD1. The ends lost 7 bases at V and 7 bases at J; junction bases unmatched: 9. The germline V gene encodes CDR1 MDHEN and CDR2 SYDVKM. The CDR3 runs to 15 residues. CDR3 residues: CASTRGRLGNSPLHF. The CDR3 DNA follows: TGTGCCAGCACCAGGGGGCGGTTGGGGAATTCACCCCTCCACTTT.

In this sample, this clone turned up a few times. V gene TRBV4-2 combines with J gene TRBJ1-3; D not certain. V gave up 0 bases and J gave up 2 bases, with 8 bases separating them. Germline lookup yields CDR1 LGHNA and CDR2 YNFKEQ. This CDR3 is built from 15 residues. In DNA form, the CDR3 reads TGTGCCAGCAGCCAAGAGCGCCAACCTGGAAACACCATATATTTT. Amino acids: CASSQERQPGNTIYF.

The chain has TRBV6-4 and TRBJ2-3; a weak D match, TRBD1 (5 bases). V dropped 5 bases and J dropped 2 bases, with 17 bases sitting between them. CDR3 size: 16 residues. Looked up from germline, CDR1 is MRHNA and CDR2 is SNTAGT. CDR3 protein: CASSNRPQGLTDTQYF. The CDR3 DNA sequence: TGTGCCAGCAGTAACAGGCCTCAGGGCCTCACAGATACGCAGTATTTT.

The chain recombines TRBV28 with TRBJ1-5, with TRBD1 identical over 8 bases. The V and J ends lost 4 bases and 4 bases, in that order; junction bases with no gene match: 6. The CDR3 is made up of 15 amino acids. Germline values: CDR1 MDHEN, CDR2 SYDVKM. The CDR3 nucleotides are TGTGCCAGCAGTTCAGGGGGCCCCCGGAATCAGCCCCAGCATTTT. Encoded protein: CASSSGGPRNQPQHF.

The J gene is TRBJ2-5, the V gene TRBV5-6, with D possibly being TRBD1 (5 bases). This CDR3 region has 14 residues. Germline CDR1 is SGHDT and CDR2 is YYEEEE. Trimming stripped 4 bases from V and 4 bases from J, with 14 bases between. The CDR3 region has the DNA TGTGCCAGCAGCACCCGCCGACAGCGAGAGACCCAGTACTTC. Amino acid sequence: CASSTRRQRETQYF.

This clone was detected only once. The J gene is TRBJ2-6, the V gene TRBV5-5; possibly TRBD2 for D (5 bases). In germline, CDR1 is SGHKS, CDR2 YYEKEE (reference sequence). The V end was cut by 4 bases, the J end by 0 bases, with 8 bases between. This CDR3 has 15 amino acids. The CDR3 sequence is CASSPSGSGANVLTF. As DNA, the CDR3 is TGTGCCAGCAGCCCGAGCGGCTCTGGGGCCAACGTCCTGACTTTC.

The rearrangement joins TRBV7-8 to TRBJ2-7; 7 bases agree with TRBD1. The CDR3 consists of 13 residues. J was trimmed by 9 bases and V by 5 bases; bases with no gene match: 10. Germline lookup yields CDR1 SGHVS and CDR2 FQNEAQ. CDR3 residues: CASSGGQAPGQYF. CDR3 DNA sequence: TGTGCCAGCAGCGGCGGACAGGCCCCTGGGCAGTACTTC.

This clone is a singleton in its sample. V usage is TRBV5-6 and J usage is TRBJ2-7, with a possible D match to TRBD1 (6 bases). The germline V gene encodes CDR1 SGHDT and CDR2 YYEEEE. The CDR3 runs to 14 residues. Trimming removed 1 base at V and 5 bases at J, with 13 bases between. The CDR3 region is CASSLYRARDEQYF. CDR3 sequence (DNA): TGTGCCAGCAGCTTGTACAGGGCAAGGGACGAGCAGTACTTC.

The V gene is TRBV19, the J gene TRBJ2-7; D not resolved. This CDR3 contains 11 residues. The V end lost 4 bases, the J end lost 7 bases, and 8 bases lay between the germline ends. Germline values: CDR1 LNHDA, CDR2 SQIVND (reference sequence). CDR3 nucleotides: TGTGCCAGTAGTACCGTCGGGGAGCAGTACTTC. Translated: CASSTVGEQYF. Complete variable domain (other parts from reference TRBV19 and TRBJ2-7): DGGITQSPKYLFRKEGQNVTLSCEQNLNHDAMYWYRQDPGQGLRLIYYSQIVNDFQKGDIAEGYSVSREKKESFPLTVTSAQKNPTAFYLCASSTVGEQYFGPGTRLTVT.

The chain couples TRBV11-2 to TRBJ1-4; TRBD1 might be the D (5 bases). The CDR3 spans 15 residues. Trimming removed 1 base at V and 6 bases at J, with 12 bases between. CDR1 SGHAT and CDR2 FQNNGV come from the germline V gene. CDR3 in DNA: TGTGCCAGCAGCTTAGGGGGGGGGTATGATGAAAAACTGTTTTTT. This translates into CASSLGGGYDEKLFF.

This clone was detected only a few times. CDR3 nucleotides: TGTGCCTGGAGTTTGGGACTAGCGGTGGATGAGCAGTTCTTC. It translates to CAWSLGLAVDEQFF. This rearrangement joins TRBV30 to TRBJ2-1; 11 positions agree with TRBD2. The CDR3 sequence is 14 residues long. The J segment lost 8 bases and the V segment lost 2 bases, leaving 5 bases of the junction unmatched. CDR1 is GTSNPN, CDR2 SVGIG, per germline (reference sequence).

A single count supports this clone. The chain combines TRBV6-1 with TRBJ1-1, with TRBD1 matching 7 bases. Per the germline V gene, CDR1 is MNHNS and CDR2 is SASEGT. With 6 bases clipped from V and 5 bases from J, the junction kept 6 bases outside the gene matches. The CDR3 is 13 amino acids. The DNA for the CDR3 is TGTGCCAGCAGGGACTCAGGGGGAACTGAAGCTTTCTTT. Its translation: CASRDSGGTEAFF.

This clone was detected a few times. This sequence joins TRBV6-1 and TRBJ1-1; a possible D gene is TRBD1 (6 bases). This CDR3 is built from 15 residues. Trimming stripped 10 bases from V and 2 bases from J, with 20 bases between. Per the germline V gene, CDR1 is MNHNS and CDR2 is SASEGT. The CDR3 nucleotides are TGTGCCACGCGGCGGGGGCAGCCAGGAAACACTGAAGCTTTCTTT. It encodes CATRRGQPGNTEAFF.

The chain carries TRBV7-3 and TRBJ1-4, with 8 nucleotides matching TRBD1. This CDR3 is 14 amino acids long. V lost 4 bases to trimming and J lost 5 bases; unmatched junction nucleotides: 3. The germline V gene encodes CDR1 SGHTA and CDR2 FQGTGA. The CDR3 coding sequence is TGTGCCAGCAGCTCTGGACAGGGAAATGAAAAACTGTTTTTT. Its protein is CASSSGQGNEKLFF.

The chain has TRBV19 and TRBJ1-3; D is unclear. Between the trimmed V and J ends, which lost 5 bases and 0 bases, there was a span of 11 bases. The CDR3 has 15 residues. Germline V gives CDR1 LNHDA, CDR2 SQIVND (reference sequence). The CDR3 region has the DNA TGTGCCAGTAGTCAGAACCTGGCCTCTGGAAACACCATATATTTT. Translated, it gives CASSQNLASGNTIYF.

This clone occurred once. CDR3 sequence reads: CASSEWTEGGVTYF. For the CDR3, the DNA is TGTGCCAGCAGTGAATGGACTGAGGGAGGAGTGACGTACTTC. The chain recombines TRBV25-1 with TRBJ2-7, with D possibly matching TRBD2 (6 bases). Looked up from germline, CDR1 is MGHDK and CDR2 is SYGVNS. There are 14 residues in the CDR3. Trimming shortened V by 1 base and J by 12 bases, and 19 bases separated the two germline ends.

The rearrangement uses TRBV7-9 and TRBJ2-7; no clear D. Germline V gene data show CDR1 as SEHNR and CDR2 as FQNEAQ (reference sequence). V was cut by 7 bases and J by 0 bases, with 7 bases left in between. The CDR3 consists of 12 residues. CDR3 amino acids: CASTTSSYEQYF. The CDR3 DNA reads TGTGCCAGCACCACGAGCTCCTACGAGCAGTACTTC.

The chain has TRBV12-5 and TRBJ2-7, with D maybe TRBD2 (6 bases). Germline assignment: CDR1 LGHNT and CDR2 FRNRAP. V was trimmed by 10 bases and J by 6 bases, leaving 16 bases between them. The CDR3 has 12 amino acids. Here the CDR3 reads CATGGLIGEQYF. The CDR3 DNA reads TGTGCTACCGGGGGATTAATTGGCGAGCAGTACTTC.

The gene calls are TRBV6-5 and TRBJ1-2, with D perhaps TRBD1 (5 bases). CDR3 length: 15 amino acids. Trimming stripped 4 bases from V and 0 bases from J, with 12 bases between. From germline, CDR1 is MNHEY and CDR2 SVGAGI. The chain's CDR3 is CASSLTQGTNYGYTF. As DNA, the CDR3 is TGTGCCAGCAGTTTGACGCAGGGCACTAACTATGGCTACACCTTC.

The chain carries TRBV6-5 and TRBJ2-7; TRBD1 agrees at 8 bases. The V gene end was trimmed by 2 bases and the J gene end by 4 bases; junction bases not matched to a gene: 7. This CDR3 is 15 amino acids long. Germline CDR1 reads MNHEY; CDR2 reads SVGAGI. The CDR3 loop is CASSYRPGGDYEQYF. The DNA for the CDR3 is TGTGCCAGCAGTTACCGGCCAGGGGGCGATTACGAGCAGTACTTC.

V gene TRBV10-3 combines with J gene TRBJ1-2, with 8 bases lining up with TRBD1. The CDR3 consists of 13 residues. V dropped 5 bases and J dropped 8; count of bases not matched to a gene: 7. Germline V gene data show CDR1 as ENHRY and CDR2 as SYGVKD. In nucleotides, the CDR3 is TGTGCCATCAGTCCGGACAGGGAGGAGGGCTACACCTTC. Protein: CAISPDREEGYTF.

This chain connects TRBV9 to TRBJ2-3; D is unclear. V lost 0 bases, J lost 5 bases, and 7 bases lay in between. Germline V gives CDR1 SGDLS, CDR2 YYNGEE. The CDR3 length is 13 residues. The CDR3 sequence: CASSVGAEDTQYF. The CDR3 DNA is TGTGCCAGCAGCGTAGGGGCAGAAGATACGCAGTATTTT.

This sequence joins TRBV4-2 and TRBJ2-5, with 7 nucleotides matching TRBD2. The CDR3 consists of 16 residues. Looked up from germline, CDR1 is LGHNA and CDR2 is YNFKEQ. J gave up 2 bases and V 1 base, and 7 bases lay outside the gene matches. CDR3 DNA sequence: TGTGCCAGCAGCCAAGCGGGGACTACCGGGCAAGAGACCCAGTACTTC. This gives the protein CASSQAGTTGQETQYF.